This T cell receptor (beta chain) derives from a study of T cell repertoires in cytomegalovirus infection. The CDR3 length is 14 residues. V shed 1 base and J shed 0 bases, with 4 bases lying between them. Germline V gives CDR1 SGHDN, CDR2 FVKESK. Study outcomes and limitations: Pooled public TCR beta family frequency picked out CMV carriers with the relevant HLA.

A remark on this clonotype: Antigen specificity is unknown.

TCRdb re-called the reads with MiXCR, one entry per CDR3 protein. The repertoire has some 170,000 distinct CDR3 sequences, roughly 15% of them found once; the top ten carry about 25%. The sequence was collected from a human donor in good health (CMV status not recorded). Some clones in this sample may be carry-over from other donors' samples. The chain couples TRBV14 to TRBJ2-1; D unclear. Sequenced: CD8+ T cells from PBMCs. CDR3 in amino acids: CASSQGLSYNEQFF. CDR3 coding DNA: TGTGCCAGCAGCCAAGGCCTCTCCTACAATGAGCAGTTCTTC.